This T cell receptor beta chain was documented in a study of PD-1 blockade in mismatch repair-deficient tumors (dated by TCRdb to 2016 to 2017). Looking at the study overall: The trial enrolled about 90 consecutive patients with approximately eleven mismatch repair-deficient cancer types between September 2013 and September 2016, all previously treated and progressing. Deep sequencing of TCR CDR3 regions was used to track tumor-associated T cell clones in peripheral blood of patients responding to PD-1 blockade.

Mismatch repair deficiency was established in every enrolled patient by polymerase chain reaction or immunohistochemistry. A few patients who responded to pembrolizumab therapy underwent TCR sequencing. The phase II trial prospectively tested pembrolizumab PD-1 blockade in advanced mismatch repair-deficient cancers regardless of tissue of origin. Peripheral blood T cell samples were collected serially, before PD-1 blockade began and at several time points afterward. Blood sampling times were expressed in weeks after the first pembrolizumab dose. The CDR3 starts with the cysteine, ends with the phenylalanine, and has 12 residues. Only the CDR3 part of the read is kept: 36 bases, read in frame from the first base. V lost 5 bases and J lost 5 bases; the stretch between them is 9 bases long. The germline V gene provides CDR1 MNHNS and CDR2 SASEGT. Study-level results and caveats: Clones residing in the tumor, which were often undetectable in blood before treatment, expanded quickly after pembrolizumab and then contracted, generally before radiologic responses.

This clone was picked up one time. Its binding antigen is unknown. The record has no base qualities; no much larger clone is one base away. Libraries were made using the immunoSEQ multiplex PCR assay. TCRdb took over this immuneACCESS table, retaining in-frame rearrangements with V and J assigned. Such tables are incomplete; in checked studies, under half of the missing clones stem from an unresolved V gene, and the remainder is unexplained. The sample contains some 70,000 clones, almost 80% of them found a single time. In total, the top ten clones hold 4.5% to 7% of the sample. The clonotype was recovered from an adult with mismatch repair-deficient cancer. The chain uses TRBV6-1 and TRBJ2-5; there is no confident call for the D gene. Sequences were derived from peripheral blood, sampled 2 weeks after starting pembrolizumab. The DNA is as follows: TGTGCCAGCAGTCTGCGTTTCGAGACCCAGTACTTC. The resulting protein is CASSLRFETQYF.